Listed here are 30 T cell receptor beta chains from one sample, sequenced in a study of immune evolution from preneoplasia to lung adenocarcinoma. Produced via immunoSEQ multiplex PCR; TCRdb's table is partial and in-frame only. The sample holds around 4,000 clones; about 90% are singletons and the top ten take approximately 5.4%. Material: FFPE minimally invasive lung adenocarcinoma tissue. All receptors come from an older donor with lung adenocarcinoma.

This chain uses TRBV4-2 with TRBJ2-7; 7 bases fit TRBD2. V lost 4 bases and J lost 0; bases outside the gene matches: 3. The CDR3 loop spans 14 amino acids. The germline V gene encodes CDR1 LGHNA and CDR2 YNFKEQ. CDR3 nucleotide sequence: TGTGCCAGCAGCCTGGGCGGGAGCTCCTACGAGCAGTACTTC. Its protein product is CASSLGGSSYEQYF.

The chain joins TRBV29-1 to TRBJ1-2; TRBD1 might be the D (5 bases). The CDR3 contains 16 residues. The V gene's germline CDR1 is SQVTM and CDR2 ANQGSEA. Trimming took off 4 bases at V and 1 base at J, with 19 bases between the two ends. The CDR3 sequence: CSVAGGDHWGNYGYTF. CDR3 DNA: TGCAGCGTTGCGGGGGGGGATCACTGGGGTAACTATGGCTACACCTTC.

V and J are TRBV5-4 and TRBJ2-7; D tentatively fits TRBD1 or TRBD2 (5 bases each). The CDR3 covers 15 residues. CDR1 and CDR2 (germline): SGHNT, YYREEE (reference sequence). V dropped 0 bases and J dropped 0 bases, with 10 bases sitting between them. CDR3 DNA sequence: TGTGCCAGCAGCTTGGCGGGACGGAGCTCCTACGAGCAGTACTTC. Protein product: CASSLAGRSSYEQYF.

CDR3 bases: TGTGCCAGCAGCTTTGGGCCCCGAAGCACAGATACGCAGTATTTT. Its translation is CASSFGPRSTDTQYF. The rearrangement uses TRBV5-6 and TRBJ2-3, with no clear D. The V end was cut by 2 bases, the J end by 0 bases, with 10 bases between. Germline lookup yields CDR1 SGHDT and CDR2 YYEEEE. This CDR3 has 15 amino acids.

V usage is TRBV6-1 and J usage is TRBJ2-7, with no clear D. Trimming took 4 bases from V and 0 from J, leaving 7 bases between them. Germline assignment: CDR1 MNHNS and CDR2 SASEGT. The CDR3 is made up of 13 amino acids. The CDR3 DNA sequence: TGTGCCAGCAGTGTACACACCTCCTACGAGCAGTACTTC. Its protein product is CASSVHTSYEQYF.

The rearrangement links TRBV11-2 to TRBJ2-5; D may be TRBD1 (5 bases). CDR1 and CDR2 from the germline V gene are SGHAT and FQNNGV. V dropped 6 bases and J dropped 5 bases, with 16 bases sitting between them. The CDR3 loop spans 14 amino acids. CDR3 protein: CASRQNAGYETQYF. CDR3 coding DNA: TGTGCCAGCAGACAAAATGCAGGGTATGAGACCCAGTACTTC.

This clone was recorded only once. This chain joins TRBV10-3 and TRBJ2-3; D ambiguous. The CDR3 totals 11 residues. Trimming removed 6 bases at V and 4 bases at J, with 5 bases between. Germline V gene sequence: CDR1 ENHRY, CDR2 SYGVKD. The CDR3 region is CAISGSDTQYF. CDR3 sequence (DNA): TGTGCCATCAGCGGATCAGATACGCAGTATTTT.

This chain links TRBV18 with TRBJ2-1; D is uncertain. Trimming cost V 0 bases and J 9 bases, with 15 bases left between them. The CDR3 has 15 residues. Germline V gives CDR1 KGHSH, CDR2 LQKENI. This CDR3 is CASSPPQLGRGEQFF. In DNA form, the CDR3 reads TGTGCCAGCTCACCACCGCAGCTAGGGCGCGGTGAGCAGTTCTTC. The entire variable domain, with the rest obtained from reference TRBV18 and TRBJ2-1, is as follows: NAGVMQNPRHLVRRRGQEARLRCSPMKGHSHVYWYRQLPEEGLKFMVYLQKENIIDESGMPKERFSAEFPKEGPSILRIQQVVRGDSAAYFCASSPPQLGRGEQFFGPGTRLTVL.

The J gene is TRBJ1-5, the V gene TRBV9; a possible D gene is TRBD1 (6 bases). Germline values: CDR1 SGDLS, CDR2 YYNGEE. V was cut by 3 bases and J by 0 bases, with 10 bases left in between. The CDR3 extends over 15 amino acids. The CDR3 spells CASSARQDSNQPQHF. CDR3 DNA sequence: TGTGCCAGCAGCGCCCGACAGGATAGCAATCAGCCCCAGCATTTT.

The CDR3 sequence: CASSPRGTGGKGADTQYF. The DNA for the CDR3 is TGCGCCAGCAGCCCTCGGGGGACCGGCGGGAAGGGAGCAGATACGCAGTATTTT. The chain employs TRBV4-1 and TRBJ2-3; possible D gene TRBD2, 6 bases. The CDR3 has 18 residues. The V end lost 4 bases, the J end lost 4 bases, and 24 bases lay between the germline ends. Germline CDR1 is MGHRA and CDR2 is YSYEKL.

The chain carries TRBV6-5 and TRBJ1-1, with no clear D. Germline V gene sequence: CDR1 MNHEY, CDR2 SVGAGI. There are 13 residues in the CDR3. The V and J ends lost 4 bases and 0 bases respectively, with 6 bases between them. CDR3 nucleotides: TGTGCCAGCAGTTTGCAACTGAACACTGAAGCTTTCTTT. Its translation: CASSLQLNTEAFF.

Only one count was recorded for this clone. CDR3 nucleotide sequence: TGTGCCAGCAGTTTACTTGGGAGCTCCTACAATGAGCAGTTCTTC. This translates into CASSLLGSSYNEQFF. This sequence joins TRBV28 and TRBJ2-1; possible D gene TRBD2, 5 bases. Germline loops: CDR1 MDHEN, CDR2 SYDVKM. The CDR3 sequence is 15 residues long. V gave up 2 bases and J gave up 0 bases, with 8 bases separating them. Complete variable domain (other parts from reference TRBV28 and TRBJ2-1): DVKVTQSSRYLVKRTGEKVFLECVQDMDHENMFWYRQDPGLGLRLIYFSYDVKMKEKGDIPEGYSVSREKKERFSLILESASTNQTSMYLCASSLLGSSYNEQFFGPGTRLTVL.

J is TRBJ1-1 and V is TRBV5-1; 10 bases line up with TRBD1. Germline CDR1 and CDR2: SGHRS and YFSETQ. The CDR3 contains 17 residues. Trimming took 4 bases from V and 0 from J; bases not matched to a gene: 9. The DNA of the CDR3 is TGCGCCAGCAGCAAGGGACAGGGGAACGTGATGAACACTGAAGCTTTCTTT. Translation gives CASSKGQGNVMNTEAFF.

This clone was counted a single time. This chain connects TRBV6-1 to TRBJ2-6; a weak D match, TRBD2 (5 bases). V shed 8 bases and J shed 3 bases, with 14 bases lying between them. Germline CDR1 is MNHNS and CDR2 is SASEGT. This CDR3 has 15 residues. CDR3 loop: CASDVPGGGANVLTF. The CDR3 bases are TGTGCCAGCGACGTTCCTGGAGGTGGGGCCAACGTCCTGACTTTC.

This clone appeared once. The V gene is TRBV10-3, the J gene TRBJ1-5; D possibly corresponds to TRBD1 (5 bases). This CDR3 has 18 residues. Germline V CDR1 and CDR2: ENHRY, SYGVKD. V shed 0 bases and J shed 1 base, with 16 bases lying between them. The CDR3 DNA reads TGTGCCATCAGTGAGTCGCCCCCCCCGGGGGGAAGCAATCAGCCCCAGCATTTT. As protein: CAISESPPPGGSNQPQHF.

The V and J genes are TRBV18 and TRBJ1-3; 7 bases are shared with TRBD1. CDR3 length: 14 amino acids. V shed 6 bases and J 2 bases; nucleotides not matched to a gene: 4. Per germline, CDR1 KGHSH and CDR2 LQKENI. The chain's CDR3 is CASSPDRAGNTIYF. CDR3 sequence (DNA): TGTGCCAGCTCTCCAGACAGGGCTGGAAACACCATATATTTT.

This clone was observed once. The chain uses TRBV4-3 and TRBJ2-3; D unclear. CDR1 and CDR2 (germline): LGHNA, YSLEER. There are 15 residues in the CDR3. V was cut by 1 base and J by 2 bases, with 10 bases left in between. The CDR3 DNA reads as TGCGCCAGCAGCCAAGGATTTGGGGTCACAGATACGCAGTATTTT. Amino acids: CASSQGFGVTDTQYF.

The chain combines TRBV19 with TRBJ2-1; 11 bases align to TRBD1. The CDR3 loop spans 15 amino acids. Germline-derived CDR1 and CDR2 are LNHDA and SQIVND (reference sequence). V gave up 5 bases and J gave up 9 bases; unmatched junction bases: 9. The DNA for the CDR3 is TGTGCCAGTAGTTCGTCGGACAGGGGGCGCGGTGAGCAGTTCTTC. Translating gives CASSSSDRGRGEQFF. Drawing the rest from reference TRBV19 and TRBJ2-1, the complete variable domain is DGGITQSPKYLFRKEGQNVTLSCEQNLNHDAMYWYRQDPGQGLRLIYYSQIVNDFQKGDIAEGYSVSREKKESFPLTVTSAQKNPTAFYLCASSSSDRGRGEQFFGPGTRLTVL.

The V gene is TRBV5-1, the J gene TRBJ2-7; TRBD2 is a possible D gene (5 bases). The V gene's germline CDR1 is SGHRS and CDR2 YFSETQ. The CDR3 totals 13 residues. V gave up 2 bases and J gave up 6 bases, with 12 bases separating them. The CDR3 DNA reads as TGCGCCAGCAGCTTTGAGGGTGGCGGCGAGCAGTACTTC. The encoded protein is CASSFEGGGEQYF.

This CDR3 reads CASSQKDRDQPQHF. The CDR3 DNA sequence: TGTGCCAGCAGTCAGAAGGACAGGGATCAGCCCCAGCATTTT. J is TRBJ1-5 and V is TRBV7-9, with 8 bases that match TRBD1. The CDR3 spans 14 residues. J was trimmed by 5 bases and V by 6 bases; bases with no gene match: 6. Germline V gene sequence: CDR1 SEHNR, CDR2 FQNEAQ (reference sequence).

The sample holds one count of this clone. This rearrangement joins TRBV7-9 to TRBJ2-3, with TRBD2 identical over 10 bases. Unmatched junction bases numbered 6, after V lost 1 base and J lost 5 bases. Looked up from germline, CDR1 is SEHNR and CDR2 is FQNEAQ (reference sequence). CDR3 length: 16 residues. CDR3 in DNA: TGTGCCAGCAGCTTAGAGCTGCTAGCGGGAGTAGATACGCAGTATTTT. Translation gives CASSLELLAGVDTQYF.

This chain uses TRBV14 with TRBJ1-1; D gene uncertain. Deletions cut 3 bases from V and 5 bases from J, with 10 bases between. The CDR3 runs 13 residues. Germline CDR1 SGHDN, CDR2 FVKESK. The CDR3 bases are TGTGCCAGCAGCCAGAGCCCCCGGACTGAAGCTTTCTTT. Its translation: CASSQSPRTEAFF.

In nucleotides, the CDR3 is TGTGCCAGCAGTCCCCTACTAGGGGAGCTGTTTTTT. Translation gives CASSPLLGELFF. V is TRBV27 and J is TRBJ2-2; no clear D gene. The germline CDR1 and CDR2 sequences are MNHEY and SMNVEV (reference sequence). The CDR3 has 12 residues. V shed 5 bases and J shed 8 bases, with 9 bases lying between them.

V gene TRBV4-3 combines with J gene TRBJ2-7, with D possibly TRBD2 on 6 matching bases. CDR3 length: 14 amino acids. Per germline, CDR1 LGHNA and CDR2 YSLEER. V lost 0 bases and J 3 bases, leaving 9 bases between the germline ends. The CDR3 loop reads CASSQDGDFYEQYF. The CDR3 coding sequence is TGCGCCAGCAGCCAAGATGGGGACTTCTACGAGCAGTACTTC.

The chain carries TRBV7-2 and TRBJ2-7; D uncertain. Germline-derived CDR1 and CDR2 are SGHTA and FQGNSA. The CDR3 has 12 amino acids. Trimming left V 0 bases short and J 6 bases short, with 6 bases between. The CDR3 nucleotides read TGTGCCAGCAGCTTAGCAGTGGGCGAGCAGTACTTC. Translated, it gives CASSLAVGEQYF.

This clone was observed a handful of times. V and J are TRBV7-9 and TRBJ2-7; no clear D gene. Per germline, CDR1 SEHNR and CDR2 FQNEAQ (reference sequence). V was trimmed by 2 bases and J by 4 bases, leaving 15 bases between them. CDR3 length: 15 amino acids. The CDR3 DNA reads TGTGCCAGCAGCTTATATCCCTCCCCTTTTTACGAGCAGTACTTC. Its protein is CASSLYPSPFYEQYF.

The chain recombines TRBV9 with TRBJ1-1; D is possibly TRBD1 (5 bases). V shed 3 bases and J shed 6 bases, with 21 bases lying between them. Germline values: CDR1 SGDLS, CDR2 YYNGEE. This CDR3 has 16 amino acids. The CDR3 is CASSGKRGAGLAEAFF. DNA of the CDR3: TGTGCCAGCAGCGGAAAGCGTGGGGCCGGATTGGCTGAAGCTTTCTTT.

This clone was seen a single time. The chain links TRBV28 to TRBJ2-7; 10 bases agree with TRBD2. From germline, CDR1 is MDHEN and CDR2 SYDVKM. The CDR3 length is 14 residues. V was pared by 7 bases and J by 4 bases, with 7 bases of the junction left unmatched. The CDR3 here is CASISSGRVYEQYF. CDR3 nucleotides: TGTGCCAGCATCTCAAGCGGGAGGGTGTACGAGCAGTACTTC.

The chain couples TRBV9 to TRBJ2-6; unclear D gene. CDR3 length: 16 amino acids. CDR1 is SGDLS and CDR2 is YYNGEE in the germline V gene. With 4 bases removed from V and 4 bases from J, the gap between germline ends came to 15 bases. CDR3 sequence: CASSPGLFGGANVLTF. The CDR3 DNA sequence: TGTGCCAGCAGCCCCGGCCTCTTTGGGGGGGCCAACGTCCTGACTTTC.

This CDR3 reads CASSELAGVYEQYF. The CDR3 nucleotides are TGTGCCAGCAGTGAGTTAGCGGGGGTCTACGAGCAGTACTTC. The gene calls are TRBV2 and TRBJ2-7; TRBD2 agrees at 9 bases. The germline V gene encodes CDR1 SNHLY and CDR2 FYNNEI. CDR3 length equals 14 residues. Trimming cost V 3 bases and J 3 bases; bases outside gene matches: 3.